These 14 T cell receptor beta chains were all obtained from the same sample, sequenced in a study of T cell repertoires in cytomegalovirus infection. TCRdb re-called the reads with MiXCR, one entry per CDR3 protein. The sample holds 750,000 to 900,000 distinct CDR3 sequences, about 29% seen once. What these receptors recognize is not known. This material consisted of cultured CD8+ T cells from PBMCs, taken from culture after CMV antigen stimulation. The receptors come from a human donor in good health (CMV status not recorded). Some clones in this sample may be carry-over from other donors' samples.

A remark on this clonotype: One junction end does not reproduce the germline sequence, and a read error may be involved. The chain is built from TRBV7-6 and TRBJ2-3; no clear D. Germline V gives CDR1 SGHVS, CDR2 FNYEAQ. The CDR3 is 13 residues long. CDR3 in amino acids: CASSPSRADTQYF. In DNA form, the CDR3 reads TGTGCTAGCAGCCCCTCTCGCGCAGATACGCAGTATTTT.

Concerning this clonotype itself: Sequence at one end of the junction differs from germline and may be a read error. The CDR3, as DNA: TGTGCCAGAAGCTTATCAGTCTATGGCTACACCTTC. Protein sequence: CARSLSVYGYTF. This chain connects TRBV7-8 to TRBJ1-2; D not resolved. Per germline, CDR1 SGHVS and CDR2 FQNEAQ. This CDR3 has 12 amino acids.

The V call is TRBV19, the J call TRBJ2-5; 9 positions match TRBD1. Germline V gives CDR1 LNHDA, CDR2 SQIVND (reference sequence). V was pared by 5 bases and J by 0 bases, with 10 bases of the junction left unmatched. CDR3 length: 17 amino acids. The CDR3 reads CASSRGQGPLYQETQYF. The CDR3, as DNA: TGTGCCAGTAGTCGGGGACAGGGACCTCTGTACCAAGAGACCCAGTACTTC.

The chain couples TRBV29-1 to TRBJ1-2; 8 bases line up with TRBD1. Germline values: CDR1 SQVTM, CDR2 ANQGSEA. The CDR3 runs 14 residues. V was pared by 6 bases and J by 2 bases, with 8 bases of the junction left unmatched. Here the CDR3 DNA reads TGCAGCGTGATCGGACAGGGATCCAACTATGGCTACACCTTC. Protein sequence: CSVIGQGSNYGYTF.

This clonotype was counted only a few times. CDR3 DNA sequence: TGTGCCATTTCCGGGACAATCGACACTGAAGCTTTCTTT. Residues: CAISGTIDTEAFF. The chain recombines TRBV2 with TRBJ1-1; D is possibly TRBD1 (6 bases). The V gene's germline CDR1 is SNHLY and CDR2 FYNNEI. V shed 10 bases and J shed 3 bases, with 15 bases lying between them. CDR3 length equals 13 residues.

The chain carries TRBV4-3 and TRBJ2-1; D is unclear. V dropped 3 bases and J dropped 8 bases, with 11 bases sitting between them. The CDR3 consists of 13 residues. CDR1 LGHNA and CDR2 YSLEER come from the germline V gene. Here the CDR3 DNA reads TGCGCCAGCAGCCAGTATGTGCTGGATGAGCAGTTCTTC. Its protein is CASSQYVLDEQFF.

This clonotype was observed a handful of times. J is TRBJ1-1 and V is TRBV24-1; no clear D gene. This CDR3 comprises 12 residues. Looked up from germline, CDR1 is KGHDR and CDR2 is SFDVKD. V lost 10 bases and J 1 base, leaving 9 bases between the germline ends. The CDR3 nucleotides read TGTGCCACGAGACCGAAGAACACTGAAGCTTTCTTT. This sequence encodes CATRPKNTEAFF.

The chain employs TRBV7-9 and TRBJ1-1; D is undetermined. The CDR3 loop spans 12 amino acids. Germline V CDR1 and CDR2: SEHNR, FQNEAQ (reference sequence). V was shortened by 11 bases and J by 1 base, with 11 bases between the two germline ends. This CDR3 reads CALNGGNTEAFF. The CDR3 coding sequence is TGTGCCTTAAACGGAGGGAACACTGAAGCTTTCTTT.

The table lists this clonotype with a few counts. The J gene is TRBJ2-1, the V gene TRBV6-1; 12 bases fit TRBD2. V lost 11 bases to trimming and J lost 8 bases; unmatched junction nucleotides: 25. This CDR3 contains 19 residues. Germline V lookup: CDR1 MNHNS, CDR2 SASEGT. DNA for the CDR3: TGTGCCCAAGGTGTAAGGGCTAGCGGGGGGGTTCTCGCAATGGATGAGCAGTTCTTC. Its protein is CAQGVRASGGVLAMDEQFF.

This clonotype was detected only a few times. This rearrangement joins TRBV27 to TRBJ1-5; D unresolved. The CDR3 has 15 amino acids. Trimming removed 2 bases at V and 5 bases at J, with 13 bases between. Germline values: CDR1 MNHEY, CDR2 SMNVEV (reference sequence). CDR3 sequence (DNA): TGTGCCAGCAGTTTACGCGGTGGCGGGCATCAGCCCCAGCATTTT. Encoded protein: CASSLRGGGHQPQHF.

The chain recombines TRBV7-9 with TRBJ2-1; D remains unclear. Germline V lookup: CDR1 SEHNR, CDR2 FQNEAQ (reference sequence). V lost 2 bases to trimming and J lost 2 bases, with 10 bases between them. The CDR3 loop spans 15 amino acids. The CDR3 sequence: CASSLSGLTYNEQFF. The CDR3 DNA follows: TGTGCCAGCAGCTTATCTGGCCTTACCTACAATGAGCAGTTCTTC. Full variable domain (missing parts from reference TRBV7-9 and TRBJ2-1): DTGVSQNPRHKITKRGQNVTFRCDPISEHNRLYWYRQTLGQGPEFLTYFQNEAQLEKSRLLSDRFSAERPKGSFSTLEIQRTEQGDSAMYLCASSLSGLTYNEQFFGPGTRLTVL.

The chain links TRBV27 to TRBJ1-1, with D possibly being TRBD1 (6 bases). V lost 6 bases, J lost 1 base, and 18 bases lay in between. This CDR3 spans 16 amino acids. In germline, CDR1 is MNHEY, CDR2 SMNVEV (reference sequence). The DNA of the CDR3 is TGTGCCAGCAGCCTATCGAAGGGGGAATCGAACACTGAAGCTTTCTTT. Its translation: CASSLSKGESNTEAFF.

About this clonotype itself: A much larger clone differs from this one at a single base, so this may be a read error. This chain connects TRBV7-6 to TRBJ2-2; D is perhaps TRBD2 (7 bases). Germline V CDR1 and CDR2: SGHVS, FNYEAQ. CDR3 length: 14 residues. V was cut by 7 bases and J by 6 bases, with 15 bases left in between. The DNA for the CDR3 is TGTGCCAGCAAGGGGGGGACGGCCGCCGGGGAGCTGTTTTTT. Amino acid sequence: CASKGGTAAGELFF.

This clonotype turned up a few times. The gene calls are TRBV13 and TRBJ1-2; D gene ambiguous. The length of the CDR3 is 13 residues. V was cut by 1 base and J by 6 bases, with 9 bases left in between. Germline V gene sequence: CDR1 PRHDT, CDR2 FYEKMQ (reference sequence). CDR3 sequence reads: CASSLVNHNGYTF. CDR3 in DNA: TGTGCCAGCAGCTTAGTTAACCACAATGGCTACACCTTC.